This T cell receptor beta chain was sequenced during a study of early T cells in non-severe SARS-CoV-2 infection (dated by TCRdb to the early 2020s). About the investigation overall: TCR sequencing used bulk RNA from unsorted whole blood, so alpha and beta chains could not be paired. Broad study findings and their caveats: VDJdb matching was skewed toward anti-spike CD8 responses and likely underestimated virus-specific expansions by missing private and CD4 specificities.

Many counts were recorded for this clonotype. What this receptor recognizes is not known. Base-call qualities are not available, and no considerably larger clone is one nucleotide away. Library generation was performed with 5' RACE. The run used a NextSeq 500. To correct for sequencing error and PCR bias, the TCR library protocol tagged individual cDNA molecules with unique molecular identifiers. Both TCR alpha and beta chains were sequenced, and tight co-correlation was observed between alpha and beta sequence abundances in each sample. As for how the authors treated the data: V gene, J gene and CDR3 annotation of TCR sequences was performed with Decombinator V4. Expanded TCRs were defined as changing significantly between any two time points under a Poisson model with p below 0.0001. TCR abundances were normalised to the total number of TCRs sequenced per sample and expressed as counts per million. TRAV1-2 paired with TRAJ12, TRAJ20 or TRAJ33 defined MAIT TCRs, while TRAV10 paired with TRAJ18 defined iNKT TCRs. VDJdb, accessed on 1 November 2021, was searched for TCRs annotated for CMV, EBV and SARS-CoV-2, and TCRs annotated for more than one antigen were excluded. TCRdb passed the public sequencing reads through fastp at Q25 and MiXCR, retaining productive beta sequences. Every entry covers one CDR3 protein and lists the most common genes and DNA from its rows. It is TCRdb's table, rather than the study itself, that gives the V and J calls and clone size. The sample table contains about 35,000 distinct CDR3 sequences; only one count was recorded for roughly 6.3% of them. The ten largest make up 5% to 6.5% of the sample.

The CDR3 goes from the cysteine to the phenylalanine over 16 residues. Of the read, only the CDR3 DNA is kept; its 48 bases are in frame from base 1. V loses 3 bases at its end and J loses 0 bases; junction bases beyond the gene matches: 5. From a lookup of the germline V gene (reference sequence), CDR1 and CDR2 are SEHNR and FQNEAQ. Set within a cohort of healthcare workers in London, UK, this nested case-control study involved weekly PCR testing of nasopharyngeal swabs along with blood sampling. Healthcare workers were recruited between 23 and 31 March 2020, during the week of the UK lockdown, and were followed weekly for up to roughly 15 weeks.

This clonotype was sampled from an adult who was a healthcare worker with PCR-confirmed SARS-CoV-2 infection or an uninfected control (not recorded which). Recombination joined TRBV7-9 with TRBJ1-3, with 7 bases aligning to TRBD1. The material sequenced was whole blood. The CDR3 in this case is CASSFPDRDSGNTIYF. The bases are TGTGCCAGCAGCTTCCCCGACAGGGACTCTGGAAACACCATATATTTT.